The 9 T cell receptor beta chains below all came from one sample that was sequenced in a study of blood T cell repertoires in COVID-19. Some clones are missing from TCRdb's copy, which holds only in-frame ones; the method was immunoSEQ multiplex PCR. The sample holds about 110,000 clones; roughly 84% are singletons and the top ten take 3.4%. The source material was peripheral blood. All receptors come from a man in his forties with acute or convalescent COVID-19.

Only a few counts were recorded for this clone. This sequence joins TRBV9 and TRBJ1-2, with 7 bases aligning to TRBD1. The CDR3 contains 14 residues. Germline lookup yields CDR1 SGDLS and CDR2 YYNGEE. Unmatched junction bases numbered 8, after V lost 3 bases and J lost 6 bases. The CDR3 DNA sequence: TGTGCCAGCAGCGCCTCCGGGACAGTGCATGGCTACACCTTC. This gives the protein CASSASGTVHGYTF.

The chain links TRBV3-1 (or the pseudogene TRBV3-2) to TRBJ1-2; D perhaps matches TRBD1 (5 bases). This CDR3 has 14 amino acids. The V gene's germline CDR1 is LGHDT and CDR2 YNNKEL (reference sequence). The CDR3 coding sequence is TGTGCTAGATCGGCAGGGCGAACTAACTATGGCTACACCTTC. Translated, it gives CARSAGRTNYGYTF.

Written as DNA, the CDR3 is TGCGCCAGCAGCTTGCTAGCGGGGGGCAGTGGGGCCAACGTCCTGACTTTC. Translating it yields CASSLLAGGSGANVLTF. J is TRBJ2-6 and V is TRBV5-1; the match to TRBD2 covers 11 bases. Germline CDR1 is SGHRS and CDR2 is YFSETQ. The trim removed 1 base at V and 3 bases at J, leaving 3 bases unmatched. This CDR3 is built from 17 residues.

This clone was seen a single time. The V and J genes are TRBV28 and TRBJ1-3, with D perhaps matching TRBD1 (5 bases). The CDR3 is made up of 13 amino acids. Trimming took 11 bases from V and 0 from J, leaving 11 bases between them. Germline values: CDR1 MDHEN, CDR2 SYDVKM. Written as DNA, the CDR3 is TGTGCCGCAGGGTTTCTCTCTGGAAACACCATATATTTT. It is translated as CAAGFLSGNTIYF.

V usage is TRBV7-9 and J usage is TRBJ2-1; D uncertain. Trimming cost V 2 bases and J 8 bases, with 10 bases left between them. This CDR3 has 13 amino acids. From germline, CDR1 is SEHNR and CDR2 FQNEAQ (reference sequence). CDR3 nucleotides: TGTGCCAGCAGCTTATTGTCTAGTCATGAGCAGTTCTTC. Protein product: CASSLLSSHEQFF.

This clone has a handful of counts. The chain combines TRBV12-2 with TRBJ2-5; the D segment call TRBD2 is taken from the table without a DNA check. TRBV12-2 is an annotated pseudogene. The CDR3 is 12 amino acids. The CDR3, as DNA: TGTGCAAGTCAGATAGCGAGGCAGACCCAGTACTTC. The encoded protein is CASQIARQTQYF.

J is TRBJ2-7 and V is TRBV14; D is unclear. V lost 0 bases to trimming and J lost 3 bases, with 6 bases between them. This CDR3 has 13 amino acids. CDR1 is SGHDN and CDR2 is FVKESK in the germline V gene. DNA of the CDR3: TGTGCCAGCAGCCAAGAAAGAGGCTACGAGCAGTACTTC. Translation: CASSQERGYEQYF.

The chain couples TRBV3-1 (or the pseudogene TRBV3-2) to TRBJ2-7, with 12 bases identical to TRBD2. Germline CDR1 LGHDT, CDR2 YNNKEL (reference sequence). The CDR3 extends over 15 amino acids. V lost 1 base, J lost 4 bases, and 2 bases stayed unmatched. As DNA, the CDR3 is TGTGCCAGCAGCCAAGTACTAGCGGGGGGTTACGAGCAGTACTTC. Protein: CASSQVLAGGYEQYF.

This clone was picked up a small number of times. The CDR3 loop reads CASSLTGGLYQPQHF. The CDR3 DNA sequence: TGTGCCAGCAGCCTCACAGGGGGCCTTTATCAGCCCCAGCATTTT. The chain combines TRBV2 with TRBJ1-5; TRBD1 aligns across 9 bases. Germline values: CDR1 SNHLY, CDR2 FYNNEI. The CDR3 has 15 amino acids. Unmatched junction bases numbered 8, after V lost 6 bases and J lost 5 bases.